Below, 20 T cell receptor beta chains from the same sample are listed, as sequenced in a study of resident and recirculating memory T cells in vitiligo. Profiled with immunoSEQ multiplex PCR; TCRdb holds only in-frame clones, not every one. Of tens of thousands of clones listed, roughly 90% were seen once; the top ten hold 4.9%. Material for sequencing was blood. The receptors stem from a male donor with vitiligo.

This rearrangement joins TRBV27 to TRBJ2-2; D is possibly TRBD2 (6 bases). The CDR3 totals 12 residues. V shed 10 bases and J shed 6 bases, with 12 bases lying between them. Germline V gives CDR1 MNHEY, CDR2 SMNVEV (reference sequence). CDR3 bases: TGTGCCATCCGGAGGGATCCCGGGGAGCTGTTTTTT. Translation: CAIRRDPGELFF.

The rearrangement uses TRBV27 and TRBJ1-4; the match to TRBD1 covers 8 bases. Trimming removed 4 bases from V and 5 bases from J; junction bases left unmatched: 9. Germline lookup yields CDR1 MNHEY and CDR2 SMNVEV (reference sequence). This CDR3 comprises 16 residues. The CDR3 DNA reads as TGTGCCAGCAGTTCGTTACGGACAGGGCGGAATGAAAAACTGTTTTTT. Protein product: CASSSLRTGRNEKLFF.

The V and J genes are TRBV4-1 and TRBJ1-1, with D possibly TRBD1 on 5 matching bases. This CDR3 comprises 15 residues. Trimming took off 2 bases at V and 5 bases at J, with 15 bases between the two ends. Germline-derived CDR1 and CDR2 are MGHRA and YSYEKL. This CDR3 reads CASSQKMEGRTEAFF. CDR3 coding DNA: TGCGCCAGCAGCCAAAAGATGGAGGGGAGGACTGAAGCTTTCTTT.

Here the CDR3 reads CASSYPGTSGTGELFF. DNA of the CDR3: TGTGCCAGCAGTTACCCCGGGACTAGCGGCACCGGGGAGCTGTTTTTT. J is TRBJ2-2 and V is TRBV6-5, with TRBD2 identical over 11 bases. Trimming cost V 2 bases and J 4 bases; bases outside gene matches: 3. Per the germline V gene, CDR1 is MNHEY and CDR2 is SVGAGI. The CDR3 has 16 amino acids.

The chain carries TRBV6-5 and TRBJ2-7, with 9 nucleotides matching TRBD1. Trimming removed 0 bases from V and 1 base from J; junction bases left unmatched: 4. This CDR3 comprises 16 residues. CDR1 and CDR2 (germline): MNHEY, SVGAGI. The DNA for the CDR3 is TGTGCCAGCAGTTACTCGGGGACAGGGATTTCCTACGAGCAGTACTTC. Protein: CASSYSGTGISYEQYF.

The genes are TRBV5-4 and TRBJ1-3; 8 bases line up with TRBD1. V was clipped by 0 bases and J by 4 bases; unmatched bases: 3. This CDR3 has 15 amino acids. From germline, CDR1 is SGHNT and CDR2 YYREEE (reference sequence). CDR3: CASSLAPGGGNTIYF. CDR3 DNA sequence: TGTGCCAGCAGCTTGGCCCCAGGGGGCGGAAACACCATATATTTT.

The rearrangement uses TRBV7-3 and TRBJ2-6; tentatively, D is TRBD1 (6 bases). The CDR3 totals 16 residues. Germline V CDR1 and CDR2: SGHTA, FQGTGA. Trimming stripped 0 bases from V and 2 bases from J, with 8 bases between. CDR3 nucleotide sequence: TGTGCCAGCAGCTTAACGGCAGGGGCTGGGGCCAACGTCCTGACTTTC. This codes for CASSLTAGAGANVLTF.

The chain uses TRBV10-1 and TRBJ2-2; TRBD1 agrees at 8 bases. Losses at the gene ends were 6 bases for V and 1 base for J; bases not matched to a gene: 4. Germline CDR1 is WNHNN and CDR2 is SYGVQD (reference sequence). This CDR3 is 15 amino acids long. This CDR3 reads CASRDRVENTGELFF. For the CDR3, the DNA is TGCGCCAGCAGGGACAGGGTGGAGAACACCGGGGAGCTGTTTTTT.

This rearrangement joins TRBV9 to TRBJ2-3; the D gene is possibly TRBD2 (5 bases). This CDR3 has 15 amino acids. The V end lost 0 bases, the J end lost 4 bases, and 12 bases lay between the germline ends. Germline CDR1 and CDR2: SGDLS and YYNGEE. The CDR3 is CASSVDGLGSDTQYF. The CDR3 DNA reads as TGTGCCAGCAGCGTAGACGGACTTGGCTCAGATACGCAGTATTTT.

The chain has TRBV7-2 and TRBJ2-1; 9 bases match TRBD1. This CDR3 spans 12 amino acids. The ends lost 4 bases at V and 10 bases at J; junction bases unmatched: 2. In germline, CDR1 is SGHTA, CDR2 FQGNSA. The chain's CDR3 is CASSSDRGEQFF. The CDR3 DNA is TGTGCCAGCAGCTCGGACAGGGGAGAGCAGTTCTTC.

V and J are TRBV4-1 and TRBJ1-2; TRBD1 might be the D (6 bases). Germline V gene lookup returns CDR1 MGHRA and CDR2 YSYEKL. V shed 4 bases and J shed 6 bases, with 21 bases lying between them. The CDR3 loop spans 16 amino acids. The CDR3 nucleotides are TGCGCCAGCAGCCCCAGTTTCTTTACAGGGCTACATGGCTACACCTTC. Translation gives CASSPSFFTGLHGYTF.

This clone came up a few times. V and J are TRBV5-1 and TRBJ2-7; tentative D call: TRBD1 (6 bases). Trimming removed 4 bases from V and 3 bases from J, with 14 bases in between. The CDR3 has 14 residues. Germline loops: CDR1 SGHRS, CDR2 YFSETQ. CDR3 amino acids: CASSQGSHSYEQYF. In nucleotides, the CDR3 is TGCGCCAGCAGCCAGGGGTCGCATAGCTACGAGCAGTACTTC.

The V and J genes are TRBV13 and TRBJ2-7, with 9 bases fitting TRBD1. The CDR3 contains 15 residues. The V gene's germline CDR1 is PRHDT and CDR2 FYEKMQ (reference sequence). V shed 4 bases, J shed 2 bases, and the junction held 6 bases outside the gene matches. The CDR3 DNA sequence: TGTGCCAGCAGCTCCCCGGGACAGGGAGCCTACGAGCAGTACTTC. Residues: CASSSPGQGAYEQYF.

The rearrangement uses TRBV25-1 and TRBJ1-2; 10 positions match TRBD1. V gave up 3 bases and J gave up 3 bases; unmatched junction bases: 4. In germline, CDR1 is MGHDK, CDR2 SYGVNS. There are 15 residues in the CDR3. As DNA, the CDR3 is TGTGCCAGCAGTGACCGGGACAGGGGAGACTATGGCTACACCTTC. It specifies CASSDRDRGDYGYTF.

The V and J genes are TRBV30 and TRBJ1-1; TRBD1 aligns across 7 bases. The CDR3 extends over 18 amino acids. The V segment lost 1 base and the J segment 2 bases; nucleotides outside the gene matches: 16. Germline CDR1 is GTSNPN and CDR2 is SVGIG (reference sequence). The CDR3 nucleotides are TGTGCCTGGAGTGCATTTCGACAGGGTTGGTCAGTTAACACTGAAGCTTTCTTT. Its translation is CAWSAFRQGWSVNTEAFF.

V is TRBV29-1 and J is TRBJ1-1, with a tentative D call TRBD1 (5 bases). This CDR3 spans 14 amino acids. Looked up from germline, CDR1 is SQVTM and CDR2 is ANQGSEA. Trimming took off 4 bases at V and 1 base at J, with 13 bases between the two ends. The CDR3 DNA is TGCAGCGTTGCGTCCAGGGCCCGGAACACTGAAGCTTTCTTT. This gives the protein CSVASRARNTEAFF. The full variable domain, with the rest looked up from reference TRBV29-1 and TRBJ1-1, is SAVISQKPSRDICQRGTSLTIQCQVDSQVTMMFWYRQQPGQSLTLIATANQGSEATYESGFVIDKFPISRPNLTFSTLTVSNMSPEDSSIYLCSVASRARNTEAFFGQGTRLTVV.

The chain carries TRBV27 and TRBJ2-3; 8 nucleotides align to TRBD1. This CDR3 is built from 15 residues. J gave up 6 bases and V 4 bases, and 9 bases lay outside the gene matches. Germline V CDR1 and CDR2: MNHEY, SMNVEV (reference sequence). The chain's CDR3 is CASSSPGGIGDTQYF. CDR3 DNA sequence: TGTGCCAGCAGTTCCCCAGGGGGCATTGGTGATACGCAGTATTTT.

This chain connects TRBV10-2 to TRBJ2-7, with 9 nucleotides matching TRBD1. Per germline, CDR1 WSHSY and CDR2 SAAADI. The V gene end was trimmed by 2 bases and the J gene end by 1 base; junction bases not matched to a gene: 3. The CDR3 sequence is 15 residues long. The CDR3 protein is CASSEPDRGSYEQYF. In nucleotides, the CDR3 is TGCGCCAGCAGTGAGCCCGACAGGGGGTCCTACGAGCAGTACTTC.

V usage is TRBV30 and J usage is TRBJ2-3; 7 bases are a match to TRBD1. The germline gives CDR1 GTSNPN, CDR2 SVGIG (reference sequence). V lost 8 bases and J lost 1; bases outside the gene matches: 12. The CDR3 consists of 15 residues. CDR3 sequence (DNA): TGTGCCGGGGGACAGCTCTTTCAATGCACAGATACGCAGTATTTT. Its protein is CAGGQLFQCTDTQYF. The complete variable domain, with remaining parts taken from reference TRBV30 and TRBJ2-3, reads SQTIHQWPATLVQPVGSPLSLECTVEGTSNPNLYWYRQAAGRGLQLLFYSVGIGQISSEVPQNLSASRPQDRQFILSSKKLLLSDSGFYLCAGGQLFQCTDTQYFGPGTRLTVL.

V usage is TRBV5-4 and J usage is TRBJ2-6; 8 nucleotides match TRBD1. Germline CDR1 and CDR2: SGHNT and YYREEE (reference sequence). J was trimmed by 0 bases and V by 2 bases; bases with no gene match: 4. The CDR3 totals 17 residues. CDR3 nucleotide sequence: TGTGCCAGCAGCTTACCACAGGGGGACTCTGGGGCCAACGTCCTGACTTTC. Translating gives CASSLPQGDSGANVLTF.